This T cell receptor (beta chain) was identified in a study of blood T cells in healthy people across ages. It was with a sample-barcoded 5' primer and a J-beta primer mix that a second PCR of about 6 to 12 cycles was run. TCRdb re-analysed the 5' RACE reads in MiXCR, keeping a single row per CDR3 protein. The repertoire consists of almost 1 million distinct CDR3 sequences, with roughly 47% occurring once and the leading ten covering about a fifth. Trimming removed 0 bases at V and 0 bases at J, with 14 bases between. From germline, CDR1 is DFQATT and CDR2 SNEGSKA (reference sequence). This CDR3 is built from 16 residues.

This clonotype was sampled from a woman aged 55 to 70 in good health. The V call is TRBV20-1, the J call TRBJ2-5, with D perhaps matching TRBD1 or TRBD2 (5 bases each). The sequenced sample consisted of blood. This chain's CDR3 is CSARDRQGAYQETQYF. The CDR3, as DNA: TGCAGTGCTAGAGATCGCCAGGGAGCGTACCAAGAGACCCAGTACTTC.